Below, 21 T cell receptor beta chains from the same sample are listed, as sequenced in a study of low-dose radiotherapy and immunotherapy resistance in tumors (dated by TCRdb to 2021 to 2024). Read against the paper, the sample's time point label means: after trial treatment. The sample's treatment or condition label, decoded: LDRT plus nivolumab, ipilimumab, low-dose cyclophosphamide and aspirin (RACIN trial). Sequencing used an Illumina HiSeq 2500. TCRs were amplified for 20 PCR cycles with Phusion, using a constant-region primer paired with the adapter attached to the V primers. TCRdb cleaned the public reads at Q25 with fastp, built clones with MiXCR and kept in-frame beta chains. When rows share a CDR3 protein, they turn into one entry using the most common DNA and genes. Here the sample has some 53,000 distinct CDR3 sequences; roughly 33% occur a single time. The top ten clonotypes cover 8% to 10% of the sample.

The source was PBMCs, collected after low-dose radiotherapy plus immunotherapy. Every receptor here comes from a male donor with rectosigmoid adenocarcinoma.

The chain is built from TRBV9 and TRBJ1-2, with 9 bases that match TRBD1. Losses at the gene ends were 3 bases for V and 6 bases for J; bases not matched to a gene: 9. CDR1 is SGDLS, CDR2 YYNGEE, per germline. The CDR3 length is 15 residues. The CDR3 bases are TGTGCCAGCAGCGCCCGGGACAGGGAAAGAAATGGCTACACCTTC. It specifies CASSARDRERNGYTF.

The table lists this clonotype with a few counts. This chain joins TRBV24-1 and TRBJ1-2, with 9 bases identical to TRBD1. Per the germline V gene, CDR1 is KGHDR and CDR2 is SFDVKD. The CDR3 is made up of 14 amino acids. Unmatched junction bases numbered 7, after V lost 6 bases and J lost 6 bases. Here the CDR3 reads CATSPGQGMDGYTF. CDR3 sequence (DNA): TGTGCCACCAGTCCGGGACAGGGTATGGATGGCTACACCTTC.

The chain is built from TRBV7-9 and TRBJ2-1; 9 nucleotides line up with TRBD2. With 4 bases clipped from V and 1 base from J, the junction kept 11 bases outside the gene matches. CDR1 and CDR2 from the germline V gene are SEHNR and FQNEAQ (reference sequence). CDR3 length: 18 residues. The CDR3 sequence is CASSSGLAPVHSYNEQFF. The CDR3 bases are TGTGCCAGCAGCTCGGGACTAGCCCCAGTTCATTCCTACAATGAGCAGTTCTTC.

This clonotype was seen at least ten times. The rearrangement uses TRBV3-1 and TRBJ1-3, with no clear D. V dropped 3 bases and J dropped 0 bases, with 6 bases sitting between them. Germline-derived CDR1 and CDR2 are LGHDT and YNNKEL (reference sequence). This CDR3 region has 14 residues. CDR3 amino acids: CASSQGDSGNTIYF. CDR3 nucleotide sequence: TGTGCCAGCAGCCAGGGAGACTCTGGAAACACCATATATTTT.

A few counts support this clonotype. This CDR3 reads CASSLDINYGYTF. CDR3 coding DNA: TGTGCCAGCAGCTTGGACATAAACTATGGCTACACCTTC. V is TRBV5-5 and J is TRBJ1-2; unclear D gene. CDR1 is SGHKS and CDR2 is YYEKEE in the germline V gene (reference sequence). The CDR3 length is 13 residues. The V end lost 0 bases, the J end lost 2 bases, and 5 bases lay between the germline ends. Looking up the rest from reference TRBV5-5 and TRBJ1-2 gives the full variable domain: DAGVTQSPTHLIKTRGQQVTLRCSPISGHKSVSWYQQVLGQGPQFIFQYYEKEERGRGNFPDRFSARQFPNYSSELNVNALLLGDSALYLCASSLDINYGYTFGSGTRLTVV.

In this sample, this clonotype turned up a few times. The chain combines TRBV5-1 with TRBJ1-2; D perhaps matches TRBD1 (6 bases). Trimming took off 5 bases at V and 6 bases at J, with 14 bases between the two ends. The CDR3 has 13 residues. Germline CDR1 is SGHRS and CDR2 is YFSETQ. DNA for the CDR3: TGCGCCAGCAGGGATACAGGGTTAAATGGCTACACCTTC. Encoded protein: CASRDTGLNGYTF. The variable domain in full, with the rest retrieved from reference TRBV5-1 and TRBJ1-2, is KAGVTQTPRYLIKTRGQQVTLSCSPISGHRSVSWYQQTPGQGLQFLFEYFSETQRNKGNFPGRFSGRQFSNSRSEMNVSTLELGDSALYLCASRDTGLNGYTFGSGTRLTVV.

With regard to this clonotype: One end of the junction does not line up with germline, which may come from a read error. The rearrangement links TRBV29-1 to TRBJ2-4; D unresolved. The germline V gene encodes CDR1 SQVTM and CDR2 ANQGSEA. The CDR3 loop spans 10 amino acids. Written as DNA, the CDR3 is TGCAGCGCGGGTTGGTGCCAGGTGATCTTC. It translates to CSAGWCQVIF.

The chain has TRBV11-2 and TRBJ2-5; 10 bases map to TRBD2. CDR3 length: 16 amino acids. Germline CDR1 and CDR2: SGHAT and FQNNGV. The J segment lost 4 bases and the V segment lost 1 base, leaving 6 bases of the junction unmatched. Here the CDR3 reads CASSLASGSQGETQYF. CDR3 DNA: TGTGCCAGCAGCTTAGCTAGCGGGAGTCAAGGAGAGACCCAGTACTTC. Full variable domain (rest looked up from reference TRBV11-2 and TRBJ2-5): EAGVAQSPRYKIIEKRQSVAFWCNPISGHATLYWYQQILGQGPKLLIQFQNNGVVDDSQLPKDRFSAERLKGVDSTLKIQPAKLEDSAVYLCASSLASGSQGETQYFGPGTRLLVL.

This clonotype was seen a few times. The V and J genes are TRBV2 and TRBJ2-5; D is uncertain. The CDR3 runs 12 residues. V was shortened by 7 bases and J by 7 bases, with 13 bases between the two germline ends. Germline V gene lookup returns CDR1 SNHLY and CDR2 FYNNEI. The CDR3 DNA follows: TGTGCCAGCACCGAACCCCGAGGGACCCAGTACTTC. It yields the protein CASTEPRGTQYF.

This clonotype was found many times. The genes are TRBV2 and TRBJ2-3; possibly TRBD1 or TRBD2 for D (5 bases each). CDR1 is SNHLY, CDR2 FYNNEI, per germline. V was trimmed by 4 bases and J by 0 bases, leaving 17 bases between them. There are 17 residues in the CDR3. The CDR3 is CASSGLPGAGSTDTQYF. CDR3 sequence (DNA): TGTGCCAGCAGTGGACTCCCCGGGGCAGGAAGCACAGATACGCAGTATTTT. Variable domain in full (rest from reference TRBV2 and TRBJ2-3): EPEVTQTPSHQVTQMGQEVILRCVPISNHLYFYWYRQILGQKVEFLVSFYNNEISEKSEIFDDQFSVERPDGSNFTLKIRSTKLEDSAMYFCASSGLPGAGSTDTQYFGPGTRLTVL.

This clonotype was counted many times. The chain links TRBV7-6 to TRBJ1-2, with TRBD1 matching over 7 bases. This CDR3 contains 14 residues. Germline trimming cut 3 bases from V and 6 bases from J; bases unmatched to any gene: 7. CDR1 and CDR2 from the germline V gene are SGHVS and FNYEAQ. CDR3 sequence (DNA): TGTGCCAGCAGCTTGGGAGCAACAGGGGATGGCTACACCTTC. The encoded protein is CASSLGATGDGYTF. The variable domain in full, with the rest retrieved from reference TRBV7-6 and TRBJ1-2, is GAGVSQSPRYKVTKRGQDVALRCDPISGHVSLYWYRQALGQGPEFLTYFNYEAQQDKSGLPNDRFSAERPEGSISTLTIQRTEQRDSAMYRCASSLGATGDGYTFGSGTRLTVV.

This clonotype came up many times. V is TRBV7-6 and J is TRBJ2-6; D remains unclear. The CDR3 extends over 14 amino acids. V was shortened by 0 bases and J by 4 bases, with 4 bases between the two germline ends. The germline V gene has CDR1 SGHVS and CDR2 FNYEAQ. The CDR3 nucleotides are TGTGCCAGCAGCTTAGCTAGCGGGGCCAACGTCCTGACTTTC. Amino acid sequence: CASSLASGANVLTF. Combining the CDR3 with reference TRBV7-6 and TRBJ2-6 gives the whole variable domain GAGVSQSPRYKVTKRGQDVALRCDPISGHVSLYWYRQALGQGPEFLTYFNYEAQQDKSGLPNDRFSAERPEGSISTLTIQRTEQRDSAMYRCASSLASGANVLTFGAGSRLTVL.

This clonotype was found a few times. V gene TRBV7-3 combines with J gene TRBJ2-2, with 8 positions matching TRBD1. CDR3 size: 18 residues. Germline CDR1 SGHTA, CDR2 FQGTGA. Germline trimming cut 1 base from V and 2 bases from J; bases unmatched to any gene: 9. CDR3 amino acids: CASSLRVRGTGNTGELFF. In nucleotides, the CDR3 is TGTGCCAGCAGCTTAAGAGTTAGAGGGACAGGAAACACCGGGGAGCTGTTTTTT.

In its sample, this clonotype was seen many times. The rearrangement joins TRBV7-9 to TRBJ1-1, with D perhaps TRBD1 (6 bases). The germline V and J ends were trimmed by 2 bases and 3 bases, with 10 bases remaining between them. The CDR3 extends over 14 amino acids. Germline V gene lookup returns CDR1 SEHNR and CDR2 FQNEAQ (reference sequence). The CDR3 loop is CASSLLEGDTEAFF. The CDR3 coding sequence is TGTGCCAGCAGCTTACTGGAGGGGGACACTGAAGCTTTCTTT.

This chain links TRBV26 with TRBJ2-3; the table assigns TRBD1, which was not confirmed against the DNA. TRBV26 is termed a pseudogene. CDR3 size: 17 residues. CDR3 amino acids: CASSTPSQGPSTDTQYF. The CDR3 bases are TGTGCCAGCAGCACACCCTCACAGGGACCTAGCACAGATACGCAGTATTTT.

This clonotype was found many times. The gene calls are TRBV7-8 and TRBJ1-4; D uncertain. Trimming shortened V by 7 bases and J by 0 bases, and 15 bases separated the two germline ends. Germline V gene data show CDR1 as SGHVS and CDR2 as FQNEAQ. This CDR3 is built from 16 residues. The CDR3 loop reads CASKTGSLATNEKLFF. CDR3 nucleotide sequence: TGTGCCAGCAAAACTGGCAGCCTGGCAACTAATGAAAAACTGTTTTTT.

This clonotype came up many times. This sequence joins TRBV27 and TRBJ2-7; the match to TRBD2 covers 10 bases. With V trimmed by 6 bases and J by 3 bases, 5 bases remained unmatched. The germline gives CDR1 MNHEY, CDR2 SMNVEV (reference sequence). The CDR3 is 14 amino acids. CDR3 sequence reads: CASRSSGSVYEQYF. The DNA of the CDR3 is TGTGCCAGCAGGTCTAGCGGGAGCGTCTACGAGCAGTACTTC.

This clonotype appeared many times. V is TRBV7-6 and J is TRBJ2-4, with TRBD2 as a possible D gene (6 bases). CDR3 length equals 11 residues. V was clipped by 5 bases and J by 10 bases, with 9 bases between them. Germline V gene sequence: CDR1 SGHVS, CDR2 FNYEAQ. CDR3 nucleotides: TGTGCCAGCAGCCCGGGGGATATTCAGTACTTC. It yields the protein CASSPGDIQYF.

This clonotype appeared many times. V gene TRBV4-2 combines with J gene TRBJ2-7, with TRBD2 matching over 11 bases. The germline V gene has CDR1 LGHNA and CDR2 YNFKEQ. Losses at the gene ends were 3 bases for V and 6 bases for J; bases not matched to a gene: 4. The CDR3 has 14 residues. DNA for the CDR3: TGTGCCAGCAGCCACCTCGGGACTAGCGGCGAGCAGTACTTC. The encoded protein is CASSHLGTSGEQYF.

Worth noting for this clonotype: A far larger clone lies a single base away; this is likely a read error. The chain carries TRBV3-1 and TRBJ2-1; 8 nucleotides agree with TRBD1. CDR1 and CDR2 from the germline V gene are LGHDT and YNNKEL (reference sequence). This CDR3 is 15 amino acids long. J gave up 10 bases and V 5 bases, and 13 bases lay outside the gene matches. The CDR3 loop is CASSSRTGRDYEQFF. CDR3 sequence (DNA): TGTGCCAGCAGCTCCCGGACAGGGCGTGACTACGAGCAGTTCTTC.

CDR3 loop: CASRMGVLNIQYF. The CDR3 DNA is TGTGCCAGCAGGATGGGAGTTTTAAACATTCAGTACTTC. The chain joins TRBV6-2 or TRBV6-3 to TRBJ2-4; maybe TRBD2 (5 bases). Looked up from germline, CDR1 is MNHEY and CDR2 is SVGEGT. The CDR3 is 13 amino acids. The V and J ends lost 6 bases and 6 bases respectively, with 12 bases between them.